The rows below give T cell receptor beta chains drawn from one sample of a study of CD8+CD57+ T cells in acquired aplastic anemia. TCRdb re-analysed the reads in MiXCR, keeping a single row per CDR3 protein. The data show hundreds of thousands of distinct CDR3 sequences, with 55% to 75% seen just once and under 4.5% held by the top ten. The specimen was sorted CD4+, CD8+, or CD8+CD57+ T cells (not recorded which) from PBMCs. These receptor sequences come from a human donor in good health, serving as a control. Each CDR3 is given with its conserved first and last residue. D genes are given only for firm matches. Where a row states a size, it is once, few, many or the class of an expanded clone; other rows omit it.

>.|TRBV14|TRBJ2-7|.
TGTGCCAGCAGCTTCGGGTACGAGCAGTACGACCGGCACTTC
CASSFGYEQYDRHF
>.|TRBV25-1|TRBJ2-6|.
TGTGCCAGCCGGAGAACTGGGGCCAACGTCCTGACTTTC
CASRRTGANVLTF
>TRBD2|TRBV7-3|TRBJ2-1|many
TGTGCCAGCAGCTTAGACTCTAGCGGGGCTAATGAGCAGTTCTTC
CASSLDSSGANEQFF
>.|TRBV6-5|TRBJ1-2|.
TGCACCAGCAGTTACGGCGGCGATGGCTACACCTTC
CTSSYGGDGYTF
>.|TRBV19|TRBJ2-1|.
TGTGCCAGTAGTATAGCAGTTGGCCACTACAATGAGCAGTTCTTC
CASSIAVGHYNEQFF
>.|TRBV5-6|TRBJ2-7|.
TGTGCCAGCAGCTCGAAGGGTATAGTCTACGAGCAGTACTTC
CASSSKGIVYEQYF
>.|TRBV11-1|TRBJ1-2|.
TGTGCCAGCAGCCCAACCCCGGGAGGGGCCTCTGGAGGCTACACCTTC
CASSPTPGGASGGYTF
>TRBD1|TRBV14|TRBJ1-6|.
TGTGCCAGCAGCCAAGAGGGGGACAGGGGAGCTTTCTCCCTCCACTTT
CASSQEGDRGAFSLHF
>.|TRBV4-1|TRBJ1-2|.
TGCGCCAGCAGCAGAGATAGGGGCTGGTCTAACTATGGCTACACCTTC
CASSRDRGWSNYGYTF
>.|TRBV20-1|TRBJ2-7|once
TGCAGTGCAACGGGCCCTTGGAGTGTTTCCTCCTACGAGCAGTACTTC
CSATGPWSVSSYEQYF
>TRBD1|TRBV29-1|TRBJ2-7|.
TGCAGCGCCTCGGGACAGGGGATTGCCTACGAGCAGTACTTC
CSASGQGIAYEQYF
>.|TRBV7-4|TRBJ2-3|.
TGTGCCAGCAGCGAAACAAGACGGTCGTACGATACGCAGTATTTT
CASSETRRSYDTQYF
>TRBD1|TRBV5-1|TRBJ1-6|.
TGCGCCAGCAGCTTAAGGACAGGGGGAATTTCACCCCTCCACTTT
CASSLRTGGISPLHF
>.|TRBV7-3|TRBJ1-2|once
TGTGCCAGCAGCTACAGTGAGTATGGTAACGCCTTC
CASSYSEYGNAF
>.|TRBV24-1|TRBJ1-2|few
TGTGCCACCAGTGATTGGACAGTAAACTATGGCTACACCTTC
CATSDWTVNYGYTF
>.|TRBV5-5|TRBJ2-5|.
TGTGCCAGCAGCCCAGGCCGGTGGAGGGGTCAAGAGACCCAGTACTTC
CASSPGRWRGQETQYF
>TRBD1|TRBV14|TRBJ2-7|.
TGTGCCAGCAGCCGCCGGACAGGGGAGGATGGCGAGCAGTACTTC
CASSRRTGEDGEQYF
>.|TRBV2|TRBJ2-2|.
TGTGCCAGCATGGAAGGAGCGAACACCGGGGACCTGGTTTTT
CASMEGANTGDLVF
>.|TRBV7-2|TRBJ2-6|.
TGTGCCAGCAGCTGGGAACTAGGGGACACCGGCGAGCTGTTC
CASSWELGDTGELF
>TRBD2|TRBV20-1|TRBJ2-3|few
TGCAGTGCTAGTGGGCTAGCGGGAGTGAATACGCAGTATTTT
CSASGLAGVNTQYF
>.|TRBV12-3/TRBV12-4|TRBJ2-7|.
TGTGCCAGCGGGCAGGAGATGGATAAGGTCCACTACGAGCAGTACTTC
CASGQEMDKVHYEQYF
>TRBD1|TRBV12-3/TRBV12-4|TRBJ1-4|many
TGTGCCAGCAGTTTAGGGGGAACAGGGGGAAATGAAAAACTGTTTTTT
CASSLGGTGGNEKLFF
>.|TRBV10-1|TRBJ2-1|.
TGCGCCAGCAGTGGAGGATGGGCCAATGAGCAGTTCTTC
CASSGGWANEQFF
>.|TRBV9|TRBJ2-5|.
TGTGCCAGCAGCGTAGAGGGCACAGATACGCAGTATTTGTACTTC
CASSVEGTDTQYLYF
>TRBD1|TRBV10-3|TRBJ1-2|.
TGTGCCATCAGTCTCCCGGACAGGACCTATGAGCAGAACTTC
CAISLPDRTYEQNF
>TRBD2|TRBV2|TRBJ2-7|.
TGTGCCAGCAGTGATCTAGCGGGGTCCCACGAGCAGTACTTC
CASSDLAGSHEQYF
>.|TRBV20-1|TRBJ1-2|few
TGCAGTGCTAGTGGCAGAAACTATGGCTACACCTTC
CSASGRNYGYTF
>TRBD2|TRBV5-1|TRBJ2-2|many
TGCGCCAGCAGCTGGAATAGACTAGCCTACCAAACCGGGGAGCTGTTTTTT
CASSWNRLAYQTGELFF